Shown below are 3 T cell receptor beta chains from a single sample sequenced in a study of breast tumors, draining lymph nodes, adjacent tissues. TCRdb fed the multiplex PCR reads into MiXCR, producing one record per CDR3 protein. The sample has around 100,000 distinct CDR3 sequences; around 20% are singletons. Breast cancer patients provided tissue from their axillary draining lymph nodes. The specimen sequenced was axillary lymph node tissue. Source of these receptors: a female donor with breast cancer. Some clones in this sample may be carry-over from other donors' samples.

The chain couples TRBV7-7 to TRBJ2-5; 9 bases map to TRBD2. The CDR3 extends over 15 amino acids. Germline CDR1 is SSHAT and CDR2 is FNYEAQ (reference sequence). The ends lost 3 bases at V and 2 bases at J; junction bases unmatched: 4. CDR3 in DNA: TGTGCCAGCAGCTTTTGCGGGGGGGGACAAGAGACCCAGTACTTC. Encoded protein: CASSFCGGGQETQYF.

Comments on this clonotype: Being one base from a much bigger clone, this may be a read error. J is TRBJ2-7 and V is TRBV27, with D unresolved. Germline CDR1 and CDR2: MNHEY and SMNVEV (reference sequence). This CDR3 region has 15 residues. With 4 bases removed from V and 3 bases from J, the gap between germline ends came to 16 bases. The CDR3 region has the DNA TGTGCCAGCAGTTGGAAAGGACCAGATGTCTACGAGCAGTACTTC. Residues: CASSWKGPDVYEQYF.

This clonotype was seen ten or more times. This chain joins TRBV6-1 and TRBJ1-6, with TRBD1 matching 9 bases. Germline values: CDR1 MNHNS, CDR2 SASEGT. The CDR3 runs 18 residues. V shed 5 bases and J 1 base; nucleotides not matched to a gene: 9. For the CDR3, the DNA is TGTGCCAGCAGTCAGACCGGGACAGGGAGGTCCTATAATTCACCCCTCCACTTT. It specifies CASSQTGTGRSYNSPLHF.